Listed below are T cell receptor beta chains from one sample, sequenced in a study of Ad26.COV2.S vaccination and SARS-CoV-2 variants. Sequencing used immunoSEQ multiplex PCR; TCRdb keeps in-frame clones, though not all of them. The sample includes roughly 300,000 clones, 80% to 90% of them seen just once. The sequences come from peripheral blood, collected in a trial of Ad26.COV2.S vaccine versus placebo. The origin of the receptors is a person aged 18-60 years who received the Ad26.COV2.S COVID-19 vaccine or a placebo. CDR3s include the opening cysteine and the closing phenylalanine or tryptophan. The order of the fields is V gene, J gene, D gene, CDR3 length, clone size, CDR3 protein, CDR3 DNA. D genes are given only for firm matches. A row's size may be missing; if present it is once, few, many or a size class.

>TRBV2|TRBJ2-1|TRBD1|14|.
CASSRDRDLDEQFF
TGTGCCAGCAGCCGGGACAGGGACCTCGATGAGCAGTTCTTC
>TRBV12-3/TRBV12-4|TRBJ2-1|.|11|.
CASSFLYEQFF
TGTGCCAGCAGTTTTCTATATGAGCAGTTCTTC
>TRBV29-1|TRBJ1-1|.|15|.
CSVEEAFVTNTEAFF
TGCAGCGTTGAGGAGGCCTTCGTAACGAACACTGAAGCTTTCTTT
>TRBV6-5|TRBJ1-2|.|11|.
CASSNSYGYTF
TGTGCCAGCAGTAACAGTTATGGCTACACCTTC
>TRBV7-2|TRBJ1-1|.|18|.
CASSLEARGFGGFTEAFF
TGTGCCAGCAGCTTAGAAGCGCGTGGTTTCGGGGGCTTTACTGAAGCTTTCTTT
>TRBV28|TRBJ2-5|.|16|.
CATKSPAFLAKETQYF
TGTGCCACTAAATCGCCCGCCTTTTTGGCAAAAGAGACCCAGTACTTC
>TRBV18|TRBJ1-5|.|14|.
CASSPMGSNQPQHF
TGTGCCAGCTCACCCATGGGGAGCAATCAGCCCCAGCATTTT
>TRBV28|TRBJ1-5|.|11|.
CASSNGQPQHF
TGTGCCAGCAGTAACGGTCAGCCCCAGCATTTT
>TRBV5-1|TRBJ2-7|TRBD1|14|.
CASSTRQGAYEQYF
TGCGCCAGCAGTACCCGACAGGGAGCCTACGAGCAGTACTTC
>TRBV7-9|TRBJ1-1|.|13|.
CASRLDRNTEAFF
TGTGCCAGCAGATTGGACAGGAACACTGAAGCTTTCTTT
>TRBV11-2|TRBJ1-2|.|14|.
CASSSYRRGSSYTF
TGTGCCAGCAGCTCCTATAGGAGGGGAAGTAGCTACACCTTC
>TRBV7-2|TRBJ2-5|.|14|.
CASSLAGRQETQYF
TGTGCCAGCAGCTTAGCCGGAAGACAAGAGACCCAGTACTTC
>TRBV3-1/TRBV3-2|TRBJ1-1|.|14|.
CASSLDRSNTEAFF
TGTGCCAGCAGCCTGGACCGGTCGAACACTGAAGCTTTCTTT
>TRBV7-2|TRBJ2-2|.|14|.
CASSLAGGAGELFF
TGTGCCAGCAGCTTAGCTGGGGGTGCCGGGGAGCTGTTTTTT
>TRBV28|TRBJ2-7|.|15|once
CASRETHRGGYEQYF
TGTGCCAGCAGGGAGACGCACAGGGGGGGCTACGAGCAGTACTTC
>TRBV19|TRBJ2-5|TRBD1|13|.
CASRSQGKETQYF
TGTGCCAGTAGGTCACAGGGGAAAGAGACCCAGTACTTC
>TRBV18|TRBJ2-1|TRBD2|16|.
CASSPPYSGRHNEQFF
TGTGCCAGCTCACCACCTTATAGCGGGAGGCACAATGAGCAGTTCTTC
>TRBV5-6|TRBJ1-2|TRBD1|19|.
CATRRAITRDRGLGYGYTF
TGTGCCACCAGGAGGGCAATAACCCGGGACAGGGGGCTTGGCTATGGCTACACCTTC
>TRBV5-1|TRBJ2-7|.|14|.
CASSLFRGLYEQYF
TGCGCCAGCAGCTTGTTCCGGGGATTGTACGAGCAGTACTTC
>TRBV28|TRBJ1-4|.|13|.
CASTTATNEKLFF
TGTGCCAGTACGACAGCAACTAATGAAAAACTGTTTTTT
>TRBV29-1|TRBJ2-3|.|14|once
CSARQGGGTDTQYF
TGCAGCGCGAGACAGGGAGGCGGCACAGATACGCAGTATTTT
>TRBV5-4|TRBJ2-1|TRBD2|16|.
CASSLAKLAGTNEQFF
TGTGCCAGCAGCTTGGCCAAACTAGCGGGAACGAATGAGCAGTTCTTC
>TRBV15|TRBJ2-7|TRBD1|15|once
CATSRWDRGTYEQYF
TGTGCCACCAGCAGGTGGGACAGGGGAACCTACGAGCAGTACTTC
>TRBV4-1|TRBJ2-7|TRBD2|15|few
CASRPSSGSSYEQYF
TGCGCCAGCAGGCCATCCAGCGGGAGCTCCTACGAGCAGTACTTC
>TRBV27|TRBJ1-6|.|16|.
CASSTIFPGYNSPLHF
TGTGCCAGCAGCACCATCTTCCCGGGGTATAATTCACCCCTCCACTTT
>TRBV5-1|TRBJ2-1|.|15|.
CASSLASQRYNEQFF
TGCGCCAGCAGCTTGGCCTCACAGAGATACAATGAGCAGTTCTTC
>TRBV5-1|TRBJ2-3|TRBD1|14|.
CASSLGTATDTQYF
TGCGCCAGCAGCTTAGGGACAGCAACAGATACGCAGTATTTT
>TRBV11-2|TRBJ2-1|.|14|once
CASSLAAGMAEQFF
TGTGCCAGCAGCTTAGCCGCAGGGATGGCTGAGCAGTTCTTC
>TRBV5-1|TRBJ2-7|.|15|few
CASNLVGQGFGEQYF
TGCGCCAGCAATTTAGTAGGGCAGGGGTTCGGGGAGCAGTACTTC
>TRBV4-3|TRBJ1-6|.|15|.
CASSPEAGANSPLHF
TGCGCCAGCAGCCCGGAGGCGGGGGCGAATTCACCCCTCCACTTT
>TRBV19|TRBJ1-6|TRBD1|15|.
CATKTGTGARSPLHF
TGTGCCACCAAAACCGGGACAGGGGCGAGGTCACCCCTCCACTTT
>TRBV6-1|TRBJ2-5|.|15|.
CASSEVRGHGETQYF
TGTGCCAGCAGTGAAGTTAGGGGTCACGGAGAGACCCAGTACTTC
>TRBV24-1|TRBJ2-2|.|15|.
CATSDGATNTGELFF
TGTGCCACCAGTGATGGGGCCACGAACACCGGGGAGCTGTTTTTT
>TRBV24-1|TRBJ2-7|TRBD2|15|.
CATSDSREVRGEQYF
TGTGCCACCAGTGATTCCCGGGAGGTTAGAGGCGAGCAGTACTTC
>TRBV28|TRBJ2-2|TRBD1|17|.
CASSLWDRGINTGELFF
TGTGCCAGCAGTTTATGGGACAGGGGGATCAACACCGGGGAGCTGTTTTTT
>TRBV10-2|TRBJ1-1|.|13|few
CASSDMAYTEAFF
TGCGCCAGCAGTGATATGGCATACACTGAAGCTTTCTTT
>TRBV28|TRBJ2-1|.|14|.
CASSLGWGLNEQFF
TGTGCCAGCAGTTTAGGGTGGGGCCTCAATGAGCAGTTCTTC
>TRBV19|TRBJ1-2|.|13|few
CASSIQGGYGYTF
TGTGCCAGTAGTATACAGGGAGGCTATGGCTACACCTTC
>TRBV10-1|TRBJ1-2|.|14|.
CASSESRQLDGYTF
TGCGCCAGCAGTGAGTCGAGGCAGCTGGATGGCTACACCTTC
>TRBV7-2|TRBJ1-2|TRBD1|14|.
CASSSQGAGYGYTF
TGTGCCAGCAGCTCTCAGGGGGCTGGATATGGCTACACCTTC
>TRBV21-1|TRBJ2-1|.|14|.
CASSKKKVYNEQFF
TGTGCCAGCAGCAAAAAGAAAGTCTACAATGAGCAGTTCTTC
>TRBV6-1|TRBJ1-4|TRBD1|15|.
CASSEGGTGFEKLFF
TGTGCCAGCAGTGAAGGGGGGACAGGGTTTGAAAAACTGTTTTTT
>TRBV27|TRBJ2-2|TRBD1|17|.
CASSYHWDRGSTGELFF
TGTGCCAGCAGTTACCACTGGGACAGGGGGTCCACCGGGGAGCTGTTTTTT
>TRBV28|TRBJ2-7|.|13|.
CASSLVPAYEQYF
TGTGCCAGCAGTTTGGTTCCGGCCTACGAGCAGTACTTC
>TRBV21-1|TRBJ1-1|.|19|.
CASSFRPGTGLKMDTEAFF
TGTGCCAGCAGCTTCCGTCCCGGGACAGGGCTGAAGATGGACACTGAAGCTTTCTTT
>TRBV5-1|TRBJ2-1|TRBD1|12|.
CASSTGTVEQFF
TGCGCCAGCAGCACCGGGACAGTTGAGCAGTTCTTC
>TRBV9|TRBJ2-7|.|14|.
CASSPGAGVYEQYF
TGTGCCAGCAGCCCAGGGGCGGGAGTTTACGAGCAGTACTTC
>TRBV3-1/TRBV3-2|TRBJ2-3|.|15|.
CASSQVGPSLDTQYF
TGTGCCAGCAGCCAAGTGGGACCCTCACTAGATACGCAGTATTTT
>TRBV5-1|TRBJ2-7|.|14|.
CASSPSLGNYEQYF
TGCGCCAGCAGCCCCTCGCTGGGGAACTACGAGCAGTACTTC
>TRBV19|TRBJ2-2|.|16|.
CASSIPGHPNTGELFF
TGTGCCAGTAGTATCCCCGGACATCCGAACACCGGGGAGCTGTTTTTT